This T cell receptor (beta chain) was found in a study of control samples from healthy donors and cancer patients. Germline lookup yields CDR1 SGHNT and CDR2 YYREEE (reference sequence). V dropped 0 bases and J dropped 3 bases, with 9 bases sitting between them. This CDR3 is built from 14 residues. Sequenced by immunoSEQ multiplex PCR; TCRdb stores in-frame clones only, minus some. Seen here are about 95,000 clones, roughly 90% observed once, and the top ten hold 14%. This receptor was identified in a woman in her 70s in good health. The material sequenced was blood. The chain joins TRBV5-4 to TRBJ1-2; maybe TRBD1 (6 bases). The CDR3 region has the DNA TGTGCCAGCAGCTTGGTTTCAGGGGACTATGGCTACACCTTC. This translates into CASSLVSGDYGYTF. Supplemented by reference TRBV5-4 and TRBJ1-2, the full variable domain reads ETGVTQSPTHLIKTRGQQVTLRCSSQSGHNTVSWYQQALGQGPQFIFQYYREEENGRGNFPPRFSGLQFPNYSSELNVNALELDDSALYLCASSLVSGDYGYTFGSGTRLTVV.